Listed below are T cell receptor beta chains from one sample, sequenced in a study of cytomegalovirus exposure and HLA in healthy donors. Generated by immunoSEQ multiplex PCR, the TCRdb table keeps only in-frame clones and is missing some. Of fewer than 130,000 clones listed, approximately 70% are singletons. The sample taken for sequencing was PBMCs. The origin of the receptors is a man aged 35 to 55 in good health and CMV-seropositive. CDR3s include the opening cysteine and the closing phenylalanine or tryptophan. D genes are given only for firm matches. Size tells how often a clone was seen (once, few, many) or the class of an expanded clone, and some rows leave it out.

j_call: TRBJ1-2; d_call: .; v_call: TRBV23-1; clone_size: .; cdr3_nt: TGCGCCAGCAGTCAATACCCCTGGGAGGGGAATAATGGCTACACCTTC; cdr3_aa: CASSQYPWEGNNGYTF
j_call: TRBJ1-1; d_call: TRBD1; v_call: TRBV25-1; clone_size: .; cdr3_nt: TGTGCCAGCTCATGGACAGGGAACACTGAAGCTTTCTTT; cdr3_aa: CASSWTGNTEAFF
j_call: TRBJ1-3; d_call: TRBD1; v_call: TRBV11-3; clone_size: .; cdr3_nt: TGTGCCAGCAGCCTGGGACAGGGGATCTCTGGAAACACCATATATTTT; cdr3_aa: CASSLGQGISGNTIYF
j_call: TRBJ2-5; d_call: .; v_call: TRBV5-4; clone_size: .; cdr3_nt: TGTGCCAGCAGCTTGGCAGGGTCCCAAGAGACCCAGTACTTC; cdr3_aa: CASSLAGSQETQYF
j_call: TRBJ1-2; d_call: .; v_call: TRBV7-9; clone_size: .; cdr3_nt: TGTGCCAGCAGCCGAGATGACTATGGCTACACCTTC; cdr3_aa: CASSRDDYGYTF
j_call: TRBJ1-2; d_call: .; v_call: TRBV30; clone_size: .; cdr3_nt: TGTGCCTGGAGTGCAGGACTAGGTGGCTACACCTTC; cdr3_aa: CAWSAGLGGYTF
j_call: TRBJ2-5; d_call: TRBD1; v_call: TRBV7-3; clone_size: once; cdr3_nt: TGTGCCAGCAGCTTAACCTTAGGACAGGGGGAGACCCAGTACTTC; cdr3_aa: CASSLTLGQGETQYF
j_call: TRBJ2-1; d_call: TRBD1; v_call: TRBV7-3; clone_size: .; cdr3_nt: TGTGCCAGCAGCCCCCCCGGGACAGGGGGCAATGAGCAGTTCTTC; cdr3_aa: CASSPPGTGGNEQFF
j_call: TRBJ2-7; d_call: .; v_call: TRBV19; clone_size: few; cdr3_nt: TGTGCCAGTAGTCATACAGGGCTCGAGCAGTACTTC; cdr3_aa: CASSHTGLEQYF
j_call: TRBJ2-1; d_call: TRBD2; v_call: TRBV5-1; clone_size: once; cdr3_nt: TGCGCCAGCAGTCGAGAACTAGCGGGACCCACCTACAATGAGCAGTTCTTC; cdr3_aa: CASSRELAGPTYNEQFF
j_call: TRBJ2-7; d_call: TRBD2; v_call: TRBV7-9; clone_size: few; cdr3_nt: TGTGCCAGCAGCCATGGACTAGACGAGCAGTACTTC; cdr3_aa: CASSHGLDEQYF
j_call: TRBJ1-5; d_call: .; v_call: TRBV5-4; clone_size: .; cdr3_nt: TGTGCCAGCAGCTTTGAGAATCAGCCCCAGCATTTT; cdr3_aa: CASSFENQPQHF
j_call: TRBJ1-2; d_call: TRBD1; v_call: TRBV19; clone_size: .; cdr3_nt: TGTGCCAGTAGGGACAGGGCTAACTATGGCTACACCTTC; cdr3_aa: CASRDRANYGYTF
j_call: TRBJ2-1; d_call: TRBD1; v_call: TRBV27; clone_size: few; cdr3_nt: TGTGCCAGCAGGAGGGACAGGTCGACCTACAATGAGCAGTTCTTC; cdr3_aa: CASRRDRSTYNEQFF
j_call: TRBJ2-7; d_call: TRBD2; v_call: TRBV4-1; clone_size: .; cdr3_nt: TGCGCCAGCAGCCTCGGACTAGCGGGGACCTACGAGCAGTACTTC; cdr3_aa: CASSLGLAGTYEQYF
j_call: TRBJ2-7; d_call: TRBD2; v_call: TRBV27; clone_size: few; cdr3_nt: TGTGCCAGCAGTTCAAAGTCCGGTTTACTAGCGGGAGCCCACGAGCAGTACTTC; cdr3_aa: CASSSKSGLLAGAHEQYF
j_call: TRBJ1-1; d_call: TRBD1; v_call: TRBV9; clone_size: few; cdr3_nt: TGTGCCAGCAGCGCCTCGGGACAGCCGAACACTGAAGCTTTCTTT; cdr3_aa: CASSASGQPNTEAFF
j_call: TRBJ2-5; d_call: TRBD2; v_call: TRBV30; clone_size: few; cdr3_nt: TGTGCCTTGGATAGCGGGAGCGGAGAGACCCAGTACTTC; cdr3_aa: CALDSGSGETQYF
j_call: TRBJ1-3; d_call: .; v_call: TRBV9; clone_size: .; cdr3_nt: TGTGCCAGCAGCGGAAACTTAGAGACTGGAAACACCATATATTTT; cdr3_aa: CASSGNLETGNTIYF
j_call: TRBJ2-2; d_call: TRBD1; v_call: TRBV6-5; clone_size: .; cdr3_nt: TGTGCCAGCAGTTTATTAAGGGGGCTGGGGACCGGGGAGCTGTTTTTT; cdr3_aa: CASSLLRGLGTGELFF
j_call: TRBJ1-3; d_call: .; v_call: TRBV19; clone_size: .; cdr3_nt: TGTGCCAGTGCACAGGCCCGCTCTGGAAACACCATATATTTT; cdr3_aa: CASAQARSGNTIYF
j_call: TRBJ1-2; d_call: .; v_call: TRBV19; clone_size: .; cdr3_nt: TGTGCCAGTAGTTTGAGAGAGGGGGACAACTATGGCTACACCTTC; cdr3_aa: CASSLREGDNYGYTF
j_call: TRBJ2-1; d_call: .; v_call: TRBV10-3; clone_size: few; cdr3_nt: TGTGCCATCAGTGTAGGGCAGGGTTTCAATGAGCAGTTCTTC; cdr3_aa: CAISVGQGFNEQFF
j_call: TRBJ2-5; d_call: .; v_call: TRBV11-3; clone_size: .; cdr3_nt: TGTGCCAGCAGCTTAAACCGGGGCCAAGAGACCCAGTACTTC; cdr3_aa: CASSLNRGQETQYF
j_call: TRBJ2-3; d_call: TRBD1; v_call: TRBV19; clone_size: .; cdr3_nt: TGTGCCAGTAGTATAGGGGACAGGGGTCTGAATACGCAGTATTTT; cdr3_aa: CASSIGDRGLNTQYF
j_call: TRBJ1-3; d_call: .; v_call: TRBV6-5; clone_size: .; cdr3_nt: TGTGCCAGCACCTCGGAGTCCTCGGGAGGAAACACCATATATTTT; cdr3_aa: CASTSESSGGNTIYF
j_call: TRBJ2-1; d_call: .; v_call: TRBV7-2; clone_size: .; cdr3_nt: TGTGCCAGCACCCCCCCGGGCTCCTACAATGAGCAGTTCTTC; cdr3_aa: CASTPPGSYNEQFF
j_call: TRBJ2-7; d_call: TRBD2; v_call: TRBV10-3; clone_size: .; cdr3_nt: TGTGCCACCAGACTAGCGGGAGAACTCTACGAGCAGTACTTC; cdr3_aa: CATRLAGELYEQYF
j_call: TRBJ1-1; d_call: TRBD1; v_call: TRBV9; clone_size: once; cdr3_nt: TGTGCCAGCAGCTTAGAACAGGGGCTGAACACTGAAGCTTTCTTT; cdr3_aa: CASSLEQGLNTEAFF
j_call: TRBJ2-2; d_call: .; v_call: TRBV27; clone_size: .; cdr3_nt: TGTGCCAGCAGTTTATCTTCCGGCACCGGGGAGCTGTTTTTT; cdr3_aa: CASSLSSGTGELFF
j_call: TRBJ2-1; d_call: TRBD2; v_call: TRBV10-2; clone_size: .; cdr3_nt: TGCGCCAGCAGTGAGCCGGAGCGGGAGGTCTATGAGCAGTTCTTC; cdr3_aa: CASSEPEREVYEQFF
j_call: TRBJ1-2; d_call: .; v_call: TRBV4-1; clone_size: .; cdr3_nt: TGCGCCAGCAGCCAAGCATTCAGCAGGGCGGCTGGCTACACCTTC; cdr3_aa: CASSQAFSRAAGYTF
j_call: TRBJ2-7; d_call: .; v_call: TRBV6-6; clone_size: few; cdr3_nt: TGTGCCAGCACTCTAGGTGGGGCGTACGAGCAGTACTTC; cdr3_aa: CASTLGGAYEQYF
j_call: TRBJ2-5; d_call: TRBD2; v_call: TRBV4-1; clone_size: .; cdr3_nt: TGCGCCAGCAGCCAACTGACTAGCGATCCTGGAGAGACCCAGTACTTC; cdr3_aa: CASSQLTSDPGETQYF
j_call: TRBJ2-7; d_call: TRBD2; v_call: TRBV28; clone_size: .; cdr3_nt: TGTGCCAGCAGTCTAGCGGGAGGGCCTTACGAGCAGTACTTC; cdr3_aa: CASSLAGGPYEQYF
j_call: TRBJ2-1; d_call: TRBD2; v_call: TRBV29-1; clone_size: once; cdr3_nt: TGCAGCGCCGGACTAGCGGGAGTAAATAATGAGCAGTTCTTC; cdr3_aa: CSAGLAGVNNEQFF
j_call: TRBJ1-2; d_call: .; v_call: TRBV5-4; clone_size: .; cdr3_nt: TGTGCCAGCAGCTTGCAGGGCCCCGGGTATGGCTACACCTTC; cdr3_aa: CASSLQGPGYGYTF
j_call: TRBJ2-1; d_call: .; v_call: TRBV5-1; clone_size: .; cdr3_nt: TGCGCCAGCAGCTTATCAGCTAGTCCGTCGGGCAATGAGCAGTTCTTC; cdr3_aa: CASSLSASPSGNEQFF